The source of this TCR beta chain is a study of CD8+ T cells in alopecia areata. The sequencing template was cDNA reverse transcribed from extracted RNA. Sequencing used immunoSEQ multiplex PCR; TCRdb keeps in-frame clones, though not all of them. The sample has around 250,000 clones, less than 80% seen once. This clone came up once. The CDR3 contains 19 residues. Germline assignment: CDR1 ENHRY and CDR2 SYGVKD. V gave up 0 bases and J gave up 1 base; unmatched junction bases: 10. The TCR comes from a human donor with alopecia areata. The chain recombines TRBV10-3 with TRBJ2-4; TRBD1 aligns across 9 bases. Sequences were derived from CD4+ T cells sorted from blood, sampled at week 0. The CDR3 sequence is CAISESGGGQGIAKNIQYF. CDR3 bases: TGTGCCATCAGTGAGTCTGGTGGGGGACAGGGTATCGCCAAAAACATTCAGTACTTC.